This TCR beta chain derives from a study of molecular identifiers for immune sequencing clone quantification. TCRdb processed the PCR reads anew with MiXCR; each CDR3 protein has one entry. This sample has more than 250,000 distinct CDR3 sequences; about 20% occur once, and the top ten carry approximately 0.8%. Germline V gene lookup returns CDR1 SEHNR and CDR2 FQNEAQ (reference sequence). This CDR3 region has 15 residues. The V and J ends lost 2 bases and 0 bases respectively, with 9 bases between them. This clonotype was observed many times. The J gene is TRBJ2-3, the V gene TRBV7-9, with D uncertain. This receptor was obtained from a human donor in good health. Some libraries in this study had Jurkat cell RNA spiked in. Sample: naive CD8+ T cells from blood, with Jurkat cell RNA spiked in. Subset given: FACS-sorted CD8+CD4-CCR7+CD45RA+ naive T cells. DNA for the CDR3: TGTGCCAGCAGCTTAAGGTTGGGGAGCACAGATACGCAGTATTTT. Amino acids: CASSLRLGSTDTQYF.